The source of this T cell receptor (beta chain) is a study of shared clonotypes between healthy human individuals. Study results and limitations: An anticipated effect of sequencing depth on clonotype sharing among donors was recognized.

This CDR3 has 14 residues. Per germline, CDR1 SGHRS and CDR2 YFSETQ. Unmatched junction bases numbered 2, after V lost 3 bases and J lost 4 bases. This clone has just one count. Antigen specificity is unknown. This may come from a read error, since a much larger clone is one base off. Generated by immunoSEQ multiplex PCR, the TCRdb table keeps only in-frame clones and is missing some. The sample has roughly 490,000 clones, about 82% seen once; the top ten hold 10% to 15%. With unsorted samples, genomic DNA was obtained from about 90 million PBMCs. This TCR was recovered from a woman aged 40 to 50 in good health. Some clones in this sample may be carry-over from other donors' samples. The chain combines TRBV5-1 with TRBJ2-5; 11 bases map to TRBD2. What was sequenced was PBMCs. CDR3 bases: TGCGCCAGCAGCTCCGGACTAGCGGGAGAGACCCAGTACTTC. Its protein product is CASSSGLAGETQYF.